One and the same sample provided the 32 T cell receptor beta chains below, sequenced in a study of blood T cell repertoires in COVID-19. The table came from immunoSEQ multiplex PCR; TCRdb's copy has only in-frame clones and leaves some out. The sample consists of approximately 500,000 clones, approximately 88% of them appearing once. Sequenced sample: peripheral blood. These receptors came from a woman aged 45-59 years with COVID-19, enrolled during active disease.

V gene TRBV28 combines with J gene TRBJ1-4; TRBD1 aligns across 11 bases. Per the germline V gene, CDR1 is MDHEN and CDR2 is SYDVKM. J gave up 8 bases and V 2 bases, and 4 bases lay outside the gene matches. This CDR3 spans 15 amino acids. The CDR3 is CASSLMGQGEEKLFF. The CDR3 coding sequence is TGTGCCAGCAGTTTAATGGGACAGGGGGAGGAAAAACTGTTTTTT.

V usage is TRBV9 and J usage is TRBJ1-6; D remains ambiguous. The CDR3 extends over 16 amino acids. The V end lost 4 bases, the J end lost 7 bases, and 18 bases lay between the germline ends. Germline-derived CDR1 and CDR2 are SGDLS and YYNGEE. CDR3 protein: CASSPTTRLSNSPLHF. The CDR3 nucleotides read TGTGCCAGCAGCCCAACCACACGACTCAGCAATTCACCCCTCCACTTT.

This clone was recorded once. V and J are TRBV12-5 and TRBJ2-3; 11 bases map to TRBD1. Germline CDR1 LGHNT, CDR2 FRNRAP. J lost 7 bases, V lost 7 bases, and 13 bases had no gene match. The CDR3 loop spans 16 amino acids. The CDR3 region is CASAVLAGTGGNTQYF. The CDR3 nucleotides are TGTGCTAGTGCTGTTTTAGCCGGGACAGGGGGAAATACGCAGTATTTT.

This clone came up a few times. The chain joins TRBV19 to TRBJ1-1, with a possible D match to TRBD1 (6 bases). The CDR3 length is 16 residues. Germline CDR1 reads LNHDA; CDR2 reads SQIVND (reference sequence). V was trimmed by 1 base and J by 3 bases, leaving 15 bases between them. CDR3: CASSIARGQSYTEAFF. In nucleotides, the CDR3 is TGTGCCAGTAGTATAGCTCGAGGACAGTCCTACACTGAAGCTTTCTTT.

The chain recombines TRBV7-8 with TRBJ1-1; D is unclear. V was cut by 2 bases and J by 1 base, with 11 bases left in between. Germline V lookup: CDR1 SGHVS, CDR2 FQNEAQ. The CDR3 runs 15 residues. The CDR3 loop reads CASSLSGAPNTEAFF. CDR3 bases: TGTGCCAGCAGCTTATCCGGAGCCCCGAACACTGAAGCTTTCTTT.

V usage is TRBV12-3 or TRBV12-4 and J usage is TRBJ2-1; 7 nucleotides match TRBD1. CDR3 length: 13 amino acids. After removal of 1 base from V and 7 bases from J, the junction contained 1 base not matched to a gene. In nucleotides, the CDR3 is TGTGCCAGCAGTTTAGTACAGGGGAATGAGCAGTTCTTC. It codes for CASSLVQGNEQFF.

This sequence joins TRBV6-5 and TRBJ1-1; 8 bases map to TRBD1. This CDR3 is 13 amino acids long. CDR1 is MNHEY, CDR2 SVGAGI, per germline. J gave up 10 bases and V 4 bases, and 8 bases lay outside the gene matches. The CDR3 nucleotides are TGTGCCAGCAGTTCGTCCTCCGGGACAGGAGCTTTCTTT. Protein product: CASSSSSGTGAFF.

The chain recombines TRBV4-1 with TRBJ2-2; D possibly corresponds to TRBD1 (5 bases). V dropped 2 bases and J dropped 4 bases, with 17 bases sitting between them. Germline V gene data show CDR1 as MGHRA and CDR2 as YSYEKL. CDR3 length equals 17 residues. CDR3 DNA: TGCGCCAGCAGCCAATTCCTTGGGGCAGGATCCACCGGGGAGCTGTTTTTT. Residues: CASSQFLGAGSTGELFF.

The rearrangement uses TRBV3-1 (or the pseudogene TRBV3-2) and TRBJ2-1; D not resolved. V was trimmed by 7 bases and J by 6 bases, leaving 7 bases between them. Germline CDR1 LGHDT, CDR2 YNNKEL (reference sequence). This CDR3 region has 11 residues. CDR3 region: CASMSSNEQFF. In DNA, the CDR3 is TGTGCCAGCATGTCGAGCAATGAGCAGTTCTTC.

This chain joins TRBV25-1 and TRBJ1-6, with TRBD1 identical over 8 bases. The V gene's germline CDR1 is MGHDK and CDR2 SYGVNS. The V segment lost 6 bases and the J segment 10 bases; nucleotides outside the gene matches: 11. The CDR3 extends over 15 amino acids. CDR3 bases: TGTGCCAGCAGCCTGTCTACAGGGGGAAGCTCACCCCTCCACTTT. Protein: CASSLSTGGSSPLHF.

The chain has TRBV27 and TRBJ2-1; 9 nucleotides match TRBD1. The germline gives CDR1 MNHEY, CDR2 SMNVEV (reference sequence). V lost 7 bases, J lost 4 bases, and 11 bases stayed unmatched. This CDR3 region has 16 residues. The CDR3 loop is CASIRSGTGMYNEQFF. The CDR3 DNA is TGTGCCAGCATCAGGTCGGGGACAGGGATGTACAATGAGCAGTTCTTC.

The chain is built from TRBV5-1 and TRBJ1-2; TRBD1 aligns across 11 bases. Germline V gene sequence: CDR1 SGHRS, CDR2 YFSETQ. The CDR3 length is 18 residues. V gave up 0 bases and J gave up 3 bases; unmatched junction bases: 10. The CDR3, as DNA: TGCGCCAGCAGCTTGGGAAGGACAGGGGGCTCCACTGACTATGGCTACACCTTC. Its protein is CASSLGRTGGSTDYGYTF.

CDR3 bases: TGTGCCACCAGTGATTTACTTCCCGACAGGGAGTCTTTCTTT. Translating gives CATSDLLPDRESFF. This chain links TRBV24-1 with TRBJ1-1; 7 bases align to TRBD1. Germline V gives CDR1 KGHDR, CDR2 SFDVKD. The CDR3 length is 14 residues. The V and J ends lost 1 base and 12 bases, in that order; junction bases with no gene match: 10.

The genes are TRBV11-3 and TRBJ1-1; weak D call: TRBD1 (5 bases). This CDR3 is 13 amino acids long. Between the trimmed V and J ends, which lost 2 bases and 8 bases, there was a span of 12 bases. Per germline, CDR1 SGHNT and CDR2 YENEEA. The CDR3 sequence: CASSLTRGREAFF. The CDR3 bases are TGTGCCAGCAGCTTAACACGGGGGAGAGAAGCTTTCTTT. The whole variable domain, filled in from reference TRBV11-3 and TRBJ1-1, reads EAGVVQSPRYKIIEKKQPVAFWCNPISGHNTLYWYLQNLGQGPELLIRYENEEAVDDSQLPKDRFSAERLKGVDSTLKIQPAELGDSAVYLCASSLTRGREAFFGQGTRLTVV.

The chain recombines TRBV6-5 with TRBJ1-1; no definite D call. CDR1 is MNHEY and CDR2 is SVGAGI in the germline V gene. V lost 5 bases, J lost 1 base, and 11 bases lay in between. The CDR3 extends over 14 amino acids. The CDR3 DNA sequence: TGTGCCAGCAGTCGTAAAAGCAAGAACACTGAAGCTTTCTTT. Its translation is CASSRKSKNTEAFF.

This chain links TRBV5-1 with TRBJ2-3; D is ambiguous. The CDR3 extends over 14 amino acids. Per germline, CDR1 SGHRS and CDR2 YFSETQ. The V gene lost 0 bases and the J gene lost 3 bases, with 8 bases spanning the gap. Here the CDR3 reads CASSLVVGTDTQYF. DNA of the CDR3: TGCGCCAGCAGCTTGGTAGTCGGGACAGATACGCAGTATTTT.

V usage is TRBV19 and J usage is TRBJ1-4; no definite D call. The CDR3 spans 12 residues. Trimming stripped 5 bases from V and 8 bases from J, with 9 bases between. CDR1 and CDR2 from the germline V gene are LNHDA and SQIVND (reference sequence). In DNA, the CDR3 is TGTGCCAGTAGTTCAGGAGGCGAAAAACTGTTTTTT. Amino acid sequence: CASSSGGEKLFF.

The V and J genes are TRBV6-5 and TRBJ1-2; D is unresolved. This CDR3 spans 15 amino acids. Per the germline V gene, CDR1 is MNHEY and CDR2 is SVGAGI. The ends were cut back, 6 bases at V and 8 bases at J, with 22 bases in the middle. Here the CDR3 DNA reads TGTGCCAGCAGACCGCTGGAAGTGACTATGAGGGGCTACACCTTC. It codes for CASRPLEVTMRGYTF.

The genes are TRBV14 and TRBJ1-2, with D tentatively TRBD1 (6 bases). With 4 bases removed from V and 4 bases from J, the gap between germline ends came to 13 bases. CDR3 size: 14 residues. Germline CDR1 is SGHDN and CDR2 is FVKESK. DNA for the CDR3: TGTGCCAGCAGCCGCACAACAGGGCCCTATGGCTACACCTTC. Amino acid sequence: CASSRTTGPYGYTF.

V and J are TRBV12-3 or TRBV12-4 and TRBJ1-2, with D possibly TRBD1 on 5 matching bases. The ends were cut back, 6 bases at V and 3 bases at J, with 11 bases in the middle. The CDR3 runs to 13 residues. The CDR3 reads CASSGKGYYGYTF. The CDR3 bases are TGTGCCAGCAGCGGAAAGGGGTACTATGGCTACACCTTC.

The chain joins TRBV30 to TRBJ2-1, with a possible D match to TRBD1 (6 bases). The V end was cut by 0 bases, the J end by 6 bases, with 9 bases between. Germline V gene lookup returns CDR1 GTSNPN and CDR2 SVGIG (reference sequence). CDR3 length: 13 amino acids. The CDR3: CAWSVAGANEQFF. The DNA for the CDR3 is TGTGCCTGGAGTGTAGCAGGGGCCAATGAGCAGTTCTTC.

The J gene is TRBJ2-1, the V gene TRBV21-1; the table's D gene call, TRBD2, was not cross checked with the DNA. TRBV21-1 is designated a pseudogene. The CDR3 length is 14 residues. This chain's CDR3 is CASSRGGAFNEQFF. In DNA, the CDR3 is TGTGCCAGCAGCCGAGGGGGGGCCTTCAATGAGCAGTTCTTC.

The CDR3: CASRLQGAGSPLHF. CDR3 DNA sequence: TGTGCCAGCAGACTACAGGGGGCTGGCTCACCCCTCCACTTT. The chain carries TRBV2 and TRBJ1-6; 9 bases align to TRBD1. This CDR3 is 14 amino acids long. Germline V CDR1 and CDR2: SNHLY, FYNNEI. V shed 6 bases, J shed 10 bases, and the junction held 7 bases outside the gene matches.

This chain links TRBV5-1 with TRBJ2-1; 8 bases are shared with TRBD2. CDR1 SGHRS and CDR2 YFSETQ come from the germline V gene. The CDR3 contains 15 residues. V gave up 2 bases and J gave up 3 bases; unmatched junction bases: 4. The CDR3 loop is CASSFGGASYNEQFF. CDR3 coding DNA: TGCGCCAGCAGCTTCGGGGGGGCCAGCTACAATGAGCAGTTCTTC.

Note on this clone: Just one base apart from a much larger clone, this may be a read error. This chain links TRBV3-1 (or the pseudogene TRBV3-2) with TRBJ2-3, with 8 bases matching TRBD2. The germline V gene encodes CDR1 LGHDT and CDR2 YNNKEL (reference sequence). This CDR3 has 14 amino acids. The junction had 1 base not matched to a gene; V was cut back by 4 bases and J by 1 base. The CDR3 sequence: CASSLTSGTDTQYF. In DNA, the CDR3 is TGTGCCAGCAGCCTGACTAGCGGCACAGATACGCAGTATTTT.

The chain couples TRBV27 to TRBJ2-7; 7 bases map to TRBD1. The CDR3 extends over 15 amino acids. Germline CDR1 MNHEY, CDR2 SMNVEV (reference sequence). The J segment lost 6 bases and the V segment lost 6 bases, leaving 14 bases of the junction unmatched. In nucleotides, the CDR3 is TGTGCCAGCAGCTTCCAACAGGTACCAGGGGGCGAGCAGTACTTC. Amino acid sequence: CASSFQQVPGGEQYF.

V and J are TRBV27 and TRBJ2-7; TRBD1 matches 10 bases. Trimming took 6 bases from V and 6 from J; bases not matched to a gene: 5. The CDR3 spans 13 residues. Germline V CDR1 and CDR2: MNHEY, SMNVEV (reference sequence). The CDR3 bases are TGTGCCAGCAGGAGGACAGGGGGATCCGAGCAGTACTTC. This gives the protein CASRRTGGSEQYF.

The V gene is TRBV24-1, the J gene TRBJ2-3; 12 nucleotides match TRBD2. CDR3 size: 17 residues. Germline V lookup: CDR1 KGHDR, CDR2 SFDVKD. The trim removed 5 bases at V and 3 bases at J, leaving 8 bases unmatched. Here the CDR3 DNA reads TGTGCCACCAGTGGGAGTCCTAGCGGGGGGGCGACAGATACGCAGTATTTT. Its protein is CATSGSPSGGATDTQYF.

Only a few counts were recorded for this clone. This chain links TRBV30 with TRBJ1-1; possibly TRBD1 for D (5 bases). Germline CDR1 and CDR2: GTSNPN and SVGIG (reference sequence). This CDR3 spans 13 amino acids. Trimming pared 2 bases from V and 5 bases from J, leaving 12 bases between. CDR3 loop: CAWSTGRGTEAFF. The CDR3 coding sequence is TGTGCCTGGAGTACAGGACGGGGGACTGAAGCTTTCTTT.

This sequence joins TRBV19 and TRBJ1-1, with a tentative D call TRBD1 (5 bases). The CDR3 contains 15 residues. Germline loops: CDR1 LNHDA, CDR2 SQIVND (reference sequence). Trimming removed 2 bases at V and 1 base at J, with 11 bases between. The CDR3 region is CASSIMVTANTEAFF. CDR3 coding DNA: TGTGCCAGTAGTATAATGGTGACAGCGAACACTGAAGCTTTCTTT.

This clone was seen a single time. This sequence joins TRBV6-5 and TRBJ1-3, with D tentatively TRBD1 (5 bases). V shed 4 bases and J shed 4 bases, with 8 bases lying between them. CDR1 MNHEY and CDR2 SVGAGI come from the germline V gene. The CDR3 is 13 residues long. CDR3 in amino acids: CASSLDIGNTIYF. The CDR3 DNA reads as TGTGCCAGCAGTTTGGACATCGGAAACACCATATATTTT.

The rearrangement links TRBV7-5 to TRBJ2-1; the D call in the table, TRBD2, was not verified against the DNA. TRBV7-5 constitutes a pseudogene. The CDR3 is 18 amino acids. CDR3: CARSPGLAGGRVICEQFF. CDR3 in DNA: TGTGCCAGAAGCCCAGGACTAGCGGGGGGCAGAGTCATCTGTGAGCAGTTCTTC.